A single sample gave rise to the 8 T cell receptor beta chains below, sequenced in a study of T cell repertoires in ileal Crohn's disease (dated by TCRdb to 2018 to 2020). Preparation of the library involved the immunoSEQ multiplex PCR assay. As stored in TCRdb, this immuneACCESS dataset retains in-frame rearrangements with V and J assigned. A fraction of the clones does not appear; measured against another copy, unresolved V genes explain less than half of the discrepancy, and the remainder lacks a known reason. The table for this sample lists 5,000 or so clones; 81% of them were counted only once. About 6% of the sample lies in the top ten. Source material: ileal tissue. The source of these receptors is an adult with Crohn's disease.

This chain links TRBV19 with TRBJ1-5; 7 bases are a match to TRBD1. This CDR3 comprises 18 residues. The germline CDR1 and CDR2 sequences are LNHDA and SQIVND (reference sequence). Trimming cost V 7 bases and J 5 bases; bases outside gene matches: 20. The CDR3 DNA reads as TGTGCCAGTACTGAGAAACGACGTTCTGACAGGGACGATCAGCCCCAGCATTTT. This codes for CASTEKRRSDRDDQPQHF.

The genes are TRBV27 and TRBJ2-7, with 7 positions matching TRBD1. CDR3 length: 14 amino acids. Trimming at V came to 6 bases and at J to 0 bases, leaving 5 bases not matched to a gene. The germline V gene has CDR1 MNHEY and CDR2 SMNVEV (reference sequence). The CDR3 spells CASRDQGVSYEQYF. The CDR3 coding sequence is TGTGCCAGCAGGGACCAGGGGGTCTCCTACGAGCAGTACTTC.

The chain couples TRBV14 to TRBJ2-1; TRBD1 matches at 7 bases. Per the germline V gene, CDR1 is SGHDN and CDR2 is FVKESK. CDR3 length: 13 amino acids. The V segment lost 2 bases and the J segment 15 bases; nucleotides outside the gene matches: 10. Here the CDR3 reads CASSQIITGTAFF. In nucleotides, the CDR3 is TGTGCCAGCAGCCAAATTATTACCGGGACAGCGTTCTTC.

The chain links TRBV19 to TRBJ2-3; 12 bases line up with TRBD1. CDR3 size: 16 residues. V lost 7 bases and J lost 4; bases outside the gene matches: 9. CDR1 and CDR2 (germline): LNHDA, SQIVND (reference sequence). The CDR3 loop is CASKEDGTGGADTQYF. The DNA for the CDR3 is TGTGCCAGTAAAGAAGATGGGACAGGGGGCGCAGATACGCAGTATTTT.

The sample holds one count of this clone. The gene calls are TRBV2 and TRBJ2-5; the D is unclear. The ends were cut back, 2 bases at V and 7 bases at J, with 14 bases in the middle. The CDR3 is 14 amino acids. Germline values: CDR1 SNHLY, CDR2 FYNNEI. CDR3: CASSEKMVPGTQYF. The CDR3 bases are TGTGCCAGCAGTGAAAAGATGGTACCGGGGACCCAGTACTTC. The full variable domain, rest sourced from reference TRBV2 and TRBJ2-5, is EPEVTQTPSHQVTQMGQEVILRCVPISNHLYFYWYRQILGQKVEFLVSFYNNEISEKSEIFDDQFSVERPDGSNFTLKIRSTKLEDSAMYFCASSEKMVPGTQYFGPGTRLLVL.

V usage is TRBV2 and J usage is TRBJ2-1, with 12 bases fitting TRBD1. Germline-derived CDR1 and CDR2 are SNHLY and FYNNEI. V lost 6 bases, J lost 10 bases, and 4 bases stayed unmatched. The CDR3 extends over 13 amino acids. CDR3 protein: CASRLGTGGEQFF. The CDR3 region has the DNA TGTGCCAGCAGGTTAGGGACAGGGGGCGAGCAGTTCTTC.

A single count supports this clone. In DNA form, the CDR3 reads TGTGCCAGCCGGGAAGCTAACGTTAATCACGGGGAGCTGTTTTTT. Its translation: CASREANVNHGELFF. This chain connects TRBV7-2 to TRBJ2-2, with D possibly being TRBD2 (5 bases). The CDR3 spans 15 residues. Trimming took off 8 bases at V and 7 bases at J, with 20 bases between the two ends. CDR1 and CDR2 from the germline V gene are SGHTA and FQGNSA.

The CDR3 here is CASSLDSVLYGYTF. The DNA of the CDR3 is TGCGCCAGCAGCTTGGACTCCGTTCTCTATGGCTACACCTTC. V and J are TRBV5-1 and TRBJ1-2, with D hard to call. The ends were cut back, 0 bases at V and 4 bases at J, with 10 bases in the middle. Germline CDR1 reads SGHRS; CDR2 reads YFSETQ. CDR3 length: 14 residues.